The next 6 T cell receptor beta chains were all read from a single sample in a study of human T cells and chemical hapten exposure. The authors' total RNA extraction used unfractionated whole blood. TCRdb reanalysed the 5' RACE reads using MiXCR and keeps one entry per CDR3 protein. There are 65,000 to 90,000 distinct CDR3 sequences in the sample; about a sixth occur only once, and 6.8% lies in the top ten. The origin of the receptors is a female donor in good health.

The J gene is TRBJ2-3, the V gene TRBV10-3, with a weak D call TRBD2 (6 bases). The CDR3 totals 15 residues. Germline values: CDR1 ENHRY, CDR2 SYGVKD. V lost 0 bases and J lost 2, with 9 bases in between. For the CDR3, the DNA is TGTGCCATCAGTGAGTCTCGGGGGTCCACAGATACGCAGTATTTT. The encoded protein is CAISESRGSTDTQYF.

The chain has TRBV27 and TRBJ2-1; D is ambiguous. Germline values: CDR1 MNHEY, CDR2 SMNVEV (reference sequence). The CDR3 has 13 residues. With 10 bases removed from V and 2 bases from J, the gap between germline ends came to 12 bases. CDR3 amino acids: CATKAVTYNEQFF. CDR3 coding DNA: TGTGCCACCAAAGCCGTCACCTACAATGAGCAGTTCTTC.

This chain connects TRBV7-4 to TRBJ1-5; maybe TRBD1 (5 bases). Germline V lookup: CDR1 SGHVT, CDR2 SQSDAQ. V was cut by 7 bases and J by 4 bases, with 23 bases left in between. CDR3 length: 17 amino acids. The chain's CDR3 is CASTNTRQIGLNQPQHF. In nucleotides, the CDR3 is TGTGCCAGCACGAACACACGACAGATAGGACTGAATCAGCCCCAGCATTTT.

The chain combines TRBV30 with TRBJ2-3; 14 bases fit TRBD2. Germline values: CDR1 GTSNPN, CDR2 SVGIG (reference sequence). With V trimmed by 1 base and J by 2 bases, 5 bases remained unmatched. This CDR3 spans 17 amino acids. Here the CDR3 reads CAWSDGLAGGLTDTQYF. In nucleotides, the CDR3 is TGTGCCTGGAGTGACGGACTAGCGGGGGGCCTCACAGATACGCAGTATTTT.

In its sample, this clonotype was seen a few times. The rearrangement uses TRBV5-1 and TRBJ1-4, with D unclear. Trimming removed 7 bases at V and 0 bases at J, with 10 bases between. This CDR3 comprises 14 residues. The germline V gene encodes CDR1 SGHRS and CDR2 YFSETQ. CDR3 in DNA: TGCGCCAGCGGCCCGTTTGCAACTAATGAAAAACTGTTTTTT. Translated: CASGPFATNEKLFF.

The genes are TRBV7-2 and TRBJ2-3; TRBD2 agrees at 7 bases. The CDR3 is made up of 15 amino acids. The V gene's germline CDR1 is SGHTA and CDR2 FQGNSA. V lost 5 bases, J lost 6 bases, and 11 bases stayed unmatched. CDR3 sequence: CASSPRGGEGDTQYF. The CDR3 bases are TGTGCCAGCAGCCCAAGGGGCGGGGAGGGGGATACGCAGTATTTT.